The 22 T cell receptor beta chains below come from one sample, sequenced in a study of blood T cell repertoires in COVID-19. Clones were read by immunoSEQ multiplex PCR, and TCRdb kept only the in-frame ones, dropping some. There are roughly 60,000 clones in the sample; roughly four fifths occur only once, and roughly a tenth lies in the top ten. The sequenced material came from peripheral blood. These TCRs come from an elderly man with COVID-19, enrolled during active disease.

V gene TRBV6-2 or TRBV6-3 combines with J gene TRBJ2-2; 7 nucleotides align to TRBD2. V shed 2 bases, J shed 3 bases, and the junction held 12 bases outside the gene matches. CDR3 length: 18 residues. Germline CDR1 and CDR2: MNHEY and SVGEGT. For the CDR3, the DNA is TGTGCCAGCAGTTACCCTACGGGAAGCGGGACCTACACCGGGGAGCTGTTTTTT. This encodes CASSYPTGSGTYTGELFF.

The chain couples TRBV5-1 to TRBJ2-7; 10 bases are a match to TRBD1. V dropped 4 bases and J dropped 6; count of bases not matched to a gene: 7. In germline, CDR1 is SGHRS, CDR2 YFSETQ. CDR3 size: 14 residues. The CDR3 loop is CASSIGQGVGEQYF. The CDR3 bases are TGCGCCAGCAGCATCGGACAGGGGGTGGGCGAGCAGTACTTC. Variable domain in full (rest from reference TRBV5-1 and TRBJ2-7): KAGVTQTPRYLIKTRGQQVTLSCSPISGHRSVSWYQQTPGQGLQFLFEYFSETQRNKGNFPGRFSGRQFSNSRSEMNVSTLELGDSALYLCASSIGQGVGEQYFGPGTRLTVT.

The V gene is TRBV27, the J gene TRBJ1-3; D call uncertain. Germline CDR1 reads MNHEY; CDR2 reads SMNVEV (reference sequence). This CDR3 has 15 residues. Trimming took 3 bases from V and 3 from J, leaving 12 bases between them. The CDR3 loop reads CASSLSRDSGNTIYF. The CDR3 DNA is TGTGCCAGCAGTTTGTCGCGGGATAGTGGAAACACCATATATTTT.

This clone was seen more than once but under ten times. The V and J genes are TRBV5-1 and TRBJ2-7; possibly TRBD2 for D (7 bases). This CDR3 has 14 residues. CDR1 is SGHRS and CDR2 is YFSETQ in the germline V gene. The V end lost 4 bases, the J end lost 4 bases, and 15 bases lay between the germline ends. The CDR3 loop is CASSPQGGRYEQYV. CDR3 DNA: TGCGCCAGCAGCCCACAGGGCGGGAGATACGAGCAGTACGTC.

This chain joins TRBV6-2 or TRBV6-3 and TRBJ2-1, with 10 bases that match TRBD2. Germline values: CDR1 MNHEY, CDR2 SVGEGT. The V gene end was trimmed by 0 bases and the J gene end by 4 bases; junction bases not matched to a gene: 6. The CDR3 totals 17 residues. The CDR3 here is CASSYSFLAGAYNEQFF. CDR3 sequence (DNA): TGTGCCAGCAGTTACTCGTTCCTAGCGGGAGCTTACAATGAGCAGTTCTTC.

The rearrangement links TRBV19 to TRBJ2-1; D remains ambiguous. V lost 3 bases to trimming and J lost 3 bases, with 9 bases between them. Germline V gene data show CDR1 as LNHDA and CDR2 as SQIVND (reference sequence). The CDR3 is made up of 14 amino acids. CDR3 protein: CASSIMADYNEQFF. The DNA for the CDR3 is TGTGCCAGTAGTATTATGGCGGACTACAATGAGCAGTTCTTC.

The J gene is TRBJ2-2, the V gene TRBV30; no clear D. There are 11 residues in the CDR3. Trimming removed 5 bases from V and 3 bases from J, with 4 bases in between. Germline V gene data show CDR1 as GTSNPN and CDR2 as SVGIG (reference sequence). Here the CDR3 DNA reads TGTGCCTGGTCGGACACCGGGGAGCTGTTTTTT. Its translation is CAWSDTGELFF.

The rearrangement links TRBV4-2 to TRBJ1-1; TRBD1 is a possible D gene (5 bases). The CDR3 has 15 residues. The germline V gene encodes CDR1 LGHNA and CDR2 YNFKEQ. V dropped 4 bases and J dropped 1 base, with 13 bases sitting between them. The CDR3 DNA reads TGTGCCAGCAGCCCAGGAGGGGCAAAGAACACTGAAGCTTTCTTT. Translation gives CASSPGGAKNTEAFF.

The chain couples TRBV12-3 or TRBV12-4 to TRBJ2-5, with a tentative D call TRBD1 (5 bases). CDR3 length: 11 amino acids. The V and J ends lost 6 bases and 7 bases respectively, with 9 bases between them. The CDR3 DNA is TGTGCCAGCAGCAACCAGGGGACCCAGTACTTC. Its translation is CASSNQGTQYF.

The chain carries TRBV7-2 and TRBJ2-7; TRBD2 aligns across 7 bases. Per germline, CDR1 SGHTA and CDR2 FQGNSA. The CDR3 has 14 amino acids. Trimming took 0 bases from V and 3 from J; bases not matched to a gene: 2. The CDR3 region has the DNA TGTGCCAGCAGCTTAGCGGGGGGGGGCTACGAGCAGTACTTC. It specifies CASSLAGGGYEQYF.

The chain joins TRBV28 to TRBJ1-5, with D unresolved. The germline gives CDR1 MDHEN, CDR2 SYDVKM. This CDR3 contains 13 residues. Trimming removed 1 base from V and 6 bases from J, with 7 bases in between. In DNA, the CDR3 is TGTGCCAGCAGTTTATCCCCCAGTCAGCCCCAGCATTTT. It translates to CASSLSPSQPQHF.

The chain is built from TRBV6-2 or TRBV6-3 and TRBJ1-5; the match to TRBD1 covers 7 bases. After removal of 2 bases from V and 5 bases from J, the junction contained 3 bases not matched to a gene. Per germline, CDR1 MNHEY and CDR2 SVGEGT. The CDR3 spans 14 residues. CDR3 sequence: CASSYRTGHQPQHF. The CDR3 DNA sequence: TGTGCCAGCAGTTACCGGACAGGCCATCAGCCCCAGCATTTT.

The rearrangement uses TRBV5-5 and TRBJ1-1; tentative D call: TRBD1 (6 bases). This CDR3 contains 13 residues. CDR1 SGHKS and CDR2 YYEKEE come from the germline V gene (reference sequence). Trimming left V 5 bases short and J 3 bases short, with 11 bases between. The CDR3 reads CASRIEGDTEAFF. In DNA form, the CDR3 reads TGTGCCAGCAGAATAGAGGGGGACACTGAAGCTTTCTTT.

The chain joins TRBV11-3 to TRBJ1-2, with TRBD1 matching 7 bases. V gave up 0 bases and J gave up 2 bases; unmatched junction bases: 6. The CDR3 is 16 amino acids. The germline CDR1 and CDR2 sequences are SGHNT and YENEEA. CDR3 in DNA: TGTGCCAGCAGCTTAGAGGGGAGACAGGGCAACTATGGCTACACCTTC. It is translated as CASSLEGRQGNYGYTF.

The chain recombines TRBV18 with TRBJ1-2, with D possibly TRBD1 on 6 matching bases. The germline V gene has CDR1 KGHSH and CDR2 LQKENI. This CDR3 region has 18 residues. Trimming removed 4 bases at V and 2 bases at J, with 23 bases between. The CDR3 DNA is TGTGCCAGCTCACTAAACGCCCCTGGGACAAAGACCAACTATGGCTACACCTTC. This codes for CASSLNAPGTKTNYGYTF. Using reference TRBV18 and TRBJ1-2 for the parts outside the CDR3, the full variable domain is NAGVMQNPRHLVRRRGQEARLRCSPMKGHSHVYWYRQLPEEGLKFMVYLQKENIIDESGMPKERFSAEFPKEGPSILRIQQVVRGDSAAYFCASSLNAPGTKTNYGYTFGSGTRLTVV.

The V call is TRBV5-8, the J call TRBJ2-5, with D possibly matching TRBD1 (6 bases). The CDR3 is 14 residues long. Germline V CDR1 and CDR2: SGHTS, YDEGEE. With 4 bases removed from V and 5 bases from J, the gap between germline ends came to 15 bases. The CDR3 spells CASSLRTVEETQYF. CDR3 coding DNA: TGTGCCAGCAGCCTCAGGACAGTTGAGGAGACCCAGTACTTC.

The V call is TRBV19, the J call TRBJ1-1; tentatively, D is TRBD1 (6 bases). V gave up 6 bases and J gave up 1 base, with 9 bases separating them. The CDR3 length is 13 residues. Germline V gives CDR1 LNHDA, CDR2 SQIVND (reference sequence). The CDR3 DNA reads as TGTGCCAGTAGAGAACAGGGGAACACTGAAGCTTTCTTT. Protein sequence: CASREQGNTEAFF.

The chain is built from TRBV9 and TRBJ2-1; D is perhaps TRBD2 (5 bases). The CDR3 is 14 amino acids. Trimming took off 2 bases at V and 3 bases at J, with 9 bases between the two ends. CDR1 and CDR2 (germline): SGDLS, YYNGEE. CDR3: CASSVSDYYNEQFF. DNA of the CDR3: TGTGCCAGCAGCGTTAGCGACTACTACAATGAGCAGTTCTTC.

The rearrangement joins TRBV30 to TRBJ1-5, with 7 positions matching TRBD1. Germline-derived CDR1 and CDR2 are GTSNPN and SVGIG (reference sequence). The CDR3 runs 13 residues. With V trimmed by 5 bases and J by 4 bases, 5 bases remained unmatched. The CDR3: CAWGGQPNQPQHF. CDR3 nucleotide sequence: TGTGCCTGGGGGGGACAGCCTAATCAGCCCCAGCATTTT.

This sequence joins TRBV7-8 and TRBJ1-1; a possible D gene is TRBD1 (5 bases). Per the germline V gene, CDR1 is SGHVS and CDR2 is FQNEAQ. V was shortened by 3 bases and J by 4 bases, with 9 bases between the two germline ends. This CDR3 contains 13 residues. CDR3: CASSLGGITEAFF. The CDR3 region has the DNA TGTGCCAGCAGCTTGGGGGGTATCACTGAAGCTTTCTTT. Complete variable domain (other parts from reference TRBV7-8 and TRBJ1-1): GAGVSQSPRYKVAKRGQDVALRCDPISGHVSLFWYQQALGQGPEFLTYFQNEAQLDKSGLPSDRFFAERPEGSVSTLKIQRTQQEDSAVYLCASSLGGITEAFFGQGTRLTVV.

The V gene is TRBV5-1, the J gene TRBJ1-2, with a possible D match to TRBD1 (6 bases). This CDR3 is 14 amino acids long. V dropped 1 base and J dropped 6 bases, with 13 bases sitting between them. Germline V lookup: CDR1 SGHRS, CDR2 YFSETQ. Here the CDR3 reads CASSLTGSGNGYTF. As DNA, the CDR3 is TGCGCCAGCAGCTTGACAGGGTCCGGGAATGGCTACACCTTC.

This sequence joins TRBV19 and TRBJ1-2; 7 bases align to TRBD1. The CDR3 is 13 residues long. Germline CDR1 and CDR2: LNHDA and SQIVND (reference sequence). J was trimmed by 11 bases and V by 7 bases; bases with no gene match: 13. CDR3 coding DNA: TGTGCCAGTACCATGTCTGACAGGGCGTCTTACACCTTC. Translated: CASTMSDRASYTF.